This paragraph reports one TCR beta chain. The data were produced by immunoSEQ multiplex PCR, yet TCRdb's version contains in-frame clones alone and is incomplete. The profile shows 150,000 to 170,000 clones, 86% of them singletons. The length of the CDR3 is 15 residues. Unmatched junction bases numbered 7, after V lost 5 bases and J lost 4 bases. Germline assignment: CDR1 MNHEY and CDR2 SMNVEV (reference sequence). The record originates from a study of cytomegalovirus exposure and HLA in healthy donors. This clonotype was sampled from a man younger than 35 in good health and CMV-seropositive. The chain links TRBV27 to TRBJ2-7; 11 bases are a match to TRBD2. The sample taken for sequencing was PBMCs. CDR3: CASSERTSGLYEQYF. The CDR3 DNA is TGTGCCAGCAGTGAACGGACTAGCGGGCTGTACGAGCAGTACTTC.